This T cell receptor (beta chain) appears in the sequencing data of a study of blood T cell repertoires in COVID-19. Cohort placement rested on clinical history that participants reported themselves. Trimming shortened V by 5 bases and J by 0 bases, and 11 bases separated the two germline ends. Germline V CDR1 and CDR2: MDHEN, SYDVKM. The CDR3 runs 14 residues. Under the authors' procedure: Nucleated cell number was recorded as an estimate derived from reference gene primer amplification. Libraries were prepared by immunoSEQ multiplex PCR; TCRdb keeps only in-frame clonotypes and omits some of them. V and J calls and clone size follow that table, whereas D and trimming were derived from the DNA. The sample includes roughly 380,000 clones, about 90% of them seen just once.

The source material was PBMCs or T cells enriched from blood (not recorded which). This rearrangement joins TRBV28 to TRBJ2-7; unclear D gene. This TCR was sampled from a woman aged 30 to 39 who had recovered from COVID-19. DNA for the CDR3: TGTGCCAGCAGTCGCGCTTTACTCTCCTACGAGCAGTACTTC. Protein product: CASSRALLSYEQYF.